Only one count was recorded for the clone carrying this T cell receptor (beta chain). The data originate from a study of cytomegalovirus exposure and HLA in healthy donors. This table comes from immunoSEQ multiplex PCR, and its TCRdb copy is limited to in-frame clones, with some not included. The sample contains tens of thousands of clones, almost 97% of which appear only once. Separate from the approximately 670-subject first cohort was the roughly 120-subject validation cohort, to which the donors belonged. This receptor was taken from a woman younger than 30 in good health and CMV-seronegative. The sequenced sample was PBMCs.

DNA of the CDR3: TGTGCCAGTAGTCCCACCCACACCAGCAATCAGCCCCAGCATTTT. The encoded protein is CASSPTHTSNQPQHF. The chain couples TRBV19 to TRBJ1-5; D remains ambiguous. The V gene's germline CDR1 is LNHDA and CDR2 SQIVND (reference sequence). V shed 5 bases and J shed 1 base, with 12 bases lying between them. This CDR3 is built from 15 residues. Full variable domain (outside the CDR3, taken from reference TRBV19 and TRBJ1-5): DGGITQSPKYLFRKEGQNVTLSCEQNLNHDAMYWYRQDPGQGLRLIYYSQIVNDFQKGDIAEGYSVSREKKESFPLTVTSAQKNPTAFYLCASSPTHTSNQPQHFGDGTRLSIL.